A single sample is the source of the 12 T cell receptor beta chains below, sequenced in a study of T cells in Graves' hyperthyroidism and ophthalmopathy. The CDR3 regions of TCR beta were amplified from RNA transcripts. The study used the HTBI primer set for a first-round RT-PCR of the TCR CDR3. One entry per CDR3 protein results from TCRdb running MiXCR on the multiplex PCR reads. Altogether fewer than 650,000 distinct CDR3 sequences are present, 13% to 15% being singletons, with the ten largest covering over 6%. Sequenced material: blood. The receptors originated from a woman under 30 with Graves' ophthalmopathy.

The chain has TRBV20-1 and TRBJ2-5; 11 nucleotides line up with TRBD2. V shed 1 base and J 1 base; nucleotides not matched to a gene: 2. This CDR3 is built from 15 residues. Germline lookup yields CDR1 DFQATT and CDR2 SNEGSKA (reference sequence). As DNA, the CDR3 is TGCAGTGCTAGAGGGACTAGCGGGTTCCAAGAGACCCAGTACTTC. This codes for CSARGTSGFQETQYF.

In this sample, this clonotype turned up a few times. The rearrangement links TRBV4-1 to TRBJ2-1; 9 bases align to TRBD2. CDR1 and CDR2 (germline): MGHRA, YSYEKL. Trimming took 1 base from V and 4 from J; bases not matched to a gene: 5. The CDR3 loop spans 16 amino acids. CDR3 bases: TGCGCCAGCAGCCAAGGACTAGCGGTTAATTACAATGAGCAGTTCTTC. It encodes CASSQGLAVNYNEQFF.

This clonotype has just a few counts. J is TRBJ2-2 and V is TRBV14; perhaps TRBD2 as D (6 bases). Germline CDR1 reads SGHDN; CDR2 reads FVKESK. The V and J ends lost 4 bases and 5 bases respectively, with 17 bases between them. This CDR3 has 16 amino acids. CDR3 in amino acids: CASSLAGTPGTGELFF. The CDR3 DNA follows: TGTGCCAGCAGCCTGGCGGGAACCCCGGGGACCGGGGAGCTGTTTTTT. Filled out from reference TRBV14 and TRBJ2-2, the complete variable domain reads EAGVTQFPSHSVIEKGQTVTLRCDPISGHDNLYWYRRVMGKEIKFLLHFVKESKQDESGMPNNRFLAERTGGTYSTLKVQPAELEDSGVYFCASSLAGTPGTGELFFGEGSRLTVL.

This clonotype was found a few times. The rearrangement links TRBV13 to TRBJ1-1, with 11 bases aligning to TRBD1. This CDR3 spans 15 amino acids. V was clipped by 4 bases and J by 5 bases; unmatched bases: 6. From germline, CDR1 is PRHDT and CDR2 FYEKMQ (reference sequence). CDR3 sequence: CASSSDRGPRTEAFF. For the CDR3, the DNA is TGTGCCAGCAGCTCGGACAGGGGGCCGAGGACTGAAGCTTTCTTT.

This clonotype was detected many times. The chain has TRBV11-2 and TRBJ2-5; TRBD1 matches at 8 bases. This CDR3 spans 14 amino acids. With V trimmed by 7 bases and J by 5 bases, 9 bases remained unmatched. Germline-derived CDR1 and CDR2 are SGHAT and FQNNGV. The CDR3 protein is CASTHTGGQETQYF. The DNA of the CDR3 is TGTGCCAGCACCCACACAGGGGGGCAGGAGACCCAGTACTTC. The whole variable domain, remainder taken from reference TRBV11-2 and TRBJ2-5, is EAGVAQSPRYKIIEKRQSVAFWCNPISGHATLYWYQQILGQGPKLLIQFQNNGVVDDSQLPKDRFSAERLKGVDSTLKIQPAKLEDSAVYLCASTHTGGQETQYFGPGTRLLVL.

A few counts support this clonotype. This sequence joins TRBV15 and TRBJ2-1, with TRBD1 matching 7 bases. The CDR3 is 17 amino acids. The germline gives CDR1 LNHNV, CDR2 YYDKDF (reference sequence). Trimming cost V 5 bases and J 4 bases; bases outside gene matches: 14. The CDR3 DNA reads as TGTGCCACCAGCCCCCGAAATGGGGACAGTCCTTACAATGAGCAGTTCTTC. Its translation: CATSPRNGDSPYNEQFF.

This clonotype appeared many times. The chain carries TRBV29-1 and TRBJ1-2; no firm D call. Trimming removed 3 bases from V and 3 bases from J, with 5 bases in between. The germline CDR1 and CDR2 sequences are SQVTM and ANQGSEA. The CDR3 covers 11 residues. For the CDR3, the DNA is TGCAGCGTTGACCCGGACTATGGCTACACCTTC. Its protein is CSVDPDYGYTF. Full variable domain (rest looked up from reference TRBV29-1 and TRBJ1-2): SAVISQKPSRDICQRGTSLTIQCQVDSQVTMMFWYRQQPGQSLTLIATANQGSEATYESGFVIDKFPISRPNLTFSTLTVSNMSPEDSSIYLCSVDPDYGYTFGSGTRLTVV.

Many counts were recorded for this clonotype. The rearrangement joins TRBV20-1 to TRBJ2-7; the D is unclear. The V end lost 3 bases, the J end lost 5 bases, and 14 bases lay between the germline ends. This CDR3 has 13 residues. CDR1 and CDR2 (germline): DFQATT, SNEGSKA (reference sequence). The CDR3 coding sequence is TGCAGTGCTAGTACCCCATTTACGGACGAGCAGTACTTC. This codes for CSASTPFTDEQYF.

In its sample, this clonotype was seen many times. DNA for the CDR3: TGTGCCAGCAAGGGACAGGGTGGCAACGAGCAGTACTTC. Encoded protein: CASKGQGGNEQYF. This chain joins TRBV7-2 and TRBJ2-7, with TRBD1 matching 9 bases. Germline CDR1 is SGHTA and CDR2 is FQGNSA. The CDR3 has 13 residues. Unmatched junction bases numbered 6, after V lost 7 bases and J lost 5 bases.

The chain has TRBV11-2 and TRBJ2-3; 9 bases fit TRBD1. This CDR3 has 15 residues. Trimming at V came to 5 bases and at J to 4 bases, leaving 7 bases not matched to a gene. Germline V gives CDR1 SGHAT, CDR2 FQNNGV. CDR3 in DNA: TGTGCCAGCAGCCCCGGGACAGGGACCGCAGATACGCAGTATTTT. Encoded protein: CASSPGTGTADTQYF.

There are many counts of this clonotype. The chain recombines TRBV15 with TRBJ2-3; 7 bases map to TRBD2. Germline trimming cut 0 bases from V and 10 bases from J; bases unmatched to any gene: 10. CDR3 size: 15 residues. Per the germline V gene, CDR1 is LNHNV and CDR2 is YYDKDF (reference sequence). CDR3: CATSRDLREGEPQYF. CDR3 DNA sequence: TGTGCCACCAGCAGAGATTTGAGGGAGGGCGAGCCGCAGTATTTT.

This clonotype was observed a handful of times. This chain links TRBV27 with TRBJ1-5; D call uncertain. Looked up from germline, CDR1 is MNHEY and CDR2 is SMNVEV (reference sequence). The length of the CDR3 is 13 residues. Between the trimmed V and J ends, which lost 6 bases and 8 bases, there was a span of 14 bases. CDR3 in amino acids: CASSLEGFKPQHF. The CDR3, as DNA: TGTGCCAGCAGCCTGGAGGGTTTCAAGCCCCAGCATTTT.